This note documents a single T cell receptor beta chain sequence. V shed 7 bases and J shed 8 bases, with 19 bases lying between them. This CDR3 region has 15 residues. Germline V CDR1 and CDR2: KGHDR, SFDVKD. This sample stems from a study of T cell responses to AZD1222 COVID-19 vaccine. The assay was immunoSEQ multiplex PCR, and TCRdb's table has in-frame clones only and misses some. The sample lists roughly 120,000 clones; 88% were seen once. Sample: peripheral blood, taken on day 0 of AZD1222 vaccination. This sequence was found in an adult in good health. The chain links TRBV24-1 to TRBJ1-4; the D gene is possibly TRBD1 (5 bases). CDR3: CATRTRDLGGEKLFF. The CDR3 nucleotides are TGTGCCACCAGGACCCGGGACCTCGGGGGGGAAAAACTGTTTTTT.